The 15 T cell receptor beta chains listed next were all sequenced from one sample in a study of cytomegalovirus exposure and HLA in healthy donors. Researchers ran the PCR with 60 Vbeta and 13 Jbeta primers. This table comes from immunoSEQ multiplex PCR, and its TCRdb copy is limited to in-frame clones, with some not included. The sample includes 150,000 to 200,000 clones, roughly four fifths of them seen just once. Sequenced input: PBMCs. These receptors originate from a man over 45 in good health and CMV-seropositive.

V usage is TRBV7-2 and J usage is TRBJ2-5; a possible D gene is TRBD2 (7 bases). This CDR3 spans 15 amino acids. CDR1 and CDR2 from the germline V gene are SGHTA and FQGNSA. The germline V and J ends were trimmed by 3 bases and 2 bases, with 13 bases remaining between them. This chain's CDR3 is CASSFLGGGQETQYF. CDR3 in DNA: TGTGCCAGCAGCTTTCTAGGGGGGGGACAAGAGACCCAGTACTTC.

The gene calls are TRBV28 and TRBJ2-1, with TRBD2 matching over 7 bases. Losses at the gene ends were 5 bases for V and 6 bases for J; bases not matched to a gene: 13. CDR3 length equals 16 residues. Germline V lookup: CDR1 MDHEN, CDR2 SYDVKM. The CDR3 is CASSPPGGRSGNEQFF. The DNA of the CDR3 is TGTGCCAGCAGTCCCCCCGGCGGGAGAAGTGGCAATGAGCAGTTCTTC.

The chain employs TRBV7-2 and TRBJ2-3, with TRBD2 matching 8 bases. The CDR3 contains 17 residues. Germline CDR1 and CDR2: SGHTA and FQGNSA. Trimming at V came to 1 base and at J to 4 bases, leaving 10 bases not matched to a gene. CDR3 in amino acids: CASSLVSGGGSADTQYF. CDR3 DNA: TGTGCCAGCAGCTTAGTTTCTGGCGGGGGGAGTGCAGATACGCAGTATTTT. The full variable domain, in which reference TRBV7-2 and TRBJ2-3 provide the parts outside the CDR3, is GAGVSQSPSNKVTEKGKDVELRCDPISGHTALYWYRQSLGQGLEFLIYFQGNSAPDKSGLPSDRFSAERTGGSVSTLTIQRTQQEDSAVYLCASSLVSGGGSADTQYFGPGTRLTVL.

The chain links TRBV28 to TRBJ2-1, with D possibly being TRBD2 (7 bases). Trimming removed 6 bases from V and 0 bases from J, with 12 bases in between. The CDR3 is 15 residues long. Per the germline V gene, CDR1 is MDHEN and CDR2 is SYDVKM. The CDR3 nucleotides are TGTGCCAGCAGAAGGGGGGGGTCCTCCTACAATGAGCAGTTCTTC. Its translation: CASRRGGSSYNEQFF. The whole variable domain, filled in from reference TRBV28 and TRBJ2-1, reads DVKVTQSSRYLVKRTGEKVFLECVQDMDHENMFWYRQDPGLGLRLIYFSYDVKMKEKGDIPEGYSVSREKKERFSLILESASTNQTSMYLCASRRGGSSYNEQFFGPGTRLTVL.

This chain uses TRBV7-2 with TRBJ2-5; D perhaps matches TRBD1 (6 bases). The CDR3 covers 15 residues. Germline V gene data show CDR1 as SGHTA and CDR2 as FQGNSA. Trimming took off 4 bases at V and 2 bases at J, with 14 bases between the two ends. The CDR3, as DNA: TGTGCCAGCAGCTCCACTGGACAGCTTCAAGAGACCCAGTACTTC. It codes for CASSSTGQLQETQYF.

This chain connects TRBV5-6 to TRBJ1-1; the match to TRBD1 covers 8 bases. The CDR3 covers 15 residues. V lost 4 bases and J lost 0; bases outside the gene matches: 5. Germline CDR1 reads SGHDT; CDR2 reads YYEEEE. The DNA for the CDR3 is TGTGCCAGCAGCCGCGGACAGGGAATGAACACTGAAGCTTTCTTT. Residues: CASSRGQGMNTEAFF.

J is TRBJ1-1 and V is TRBV4-1; unclear D gene. The CDR3 covers 14 residues. Deletions cut 0 bases from V and 1 base from J, with 6 bases between. The germline gives CDR1 MGHRA, CDR2 YSYEKL. CDR3 region: CASSQEQWNTEAFF. CDR3 nucleotide sequence: TGCGCCAGCAGCCAAGAACAGTGGAACACTGAAGCTTTCTTT.

The gene calls are TRBV9 and TRBJ2-1; 7 bases are a match to TRBD1. The V gene end was trimmed by 3 bases and the J gene end by 2 bases; junction bases not matched to a gene: 5. This CDR3 is 15 amino acids long. CDR1 SGDLS and CDR2 YYNGEE come from the germline V gene. The CDR3 DNA is TGTGCCAGCAGCGGGGGGACAGCTACCTACAATGAGCAGTTCTTC. This gives the protein CASSGGTATYNEQFF.

J is TRBJ2-1 and V is TRBV5-4; no reliable D call. Trimming removed 3 bases from V and 4 bases from J, with 8 bases in between. There are 13 residues in the CDR3. CDR1 and CDR2 from the germline V gene are SGHNT and YYREEE (reference sequence). This chain's CDR3 is CASSYNAYNEQFF. In DNA, the CDR3 is TGTGCCAGCAGCTACAACGCATACAATGAGCAGTTCTTC.

This clone was picked up one time. The chain uses TRBV28 and TRBJ1-6, with 7 bases matching TRBD1. CDR3 length equals 17 residues. V was clipped by 3 bases and J by 6 bases; unmatched bases: 11. Germline loops: CDR1 MDHEN, CDR2 SYDVKM. CDR3 nucleotides: TGTGCCAGCAGTTTGGTTCGCGGAGGGGGCGGTAATTCACCCCTCCACTTT. It translates to CASSLVRGGGGNSPLHF.

The CDR3 DNA sequence: TGTGCCAGCAGTTACGTGGGGAGCACCGGGGAGCTGTTTTTT. Encoded protein: CASSYVGSTGELFF. The chain couples TRBV6-6 to TRBJ2-2; D may be TRBD2 (5 bases). Germline assignment: CDR1 MNHNY and CDR2 SVGAGI (reference sequence). Trimming left V 2 bases short and J 4 bases short, with 8 bases between. The CDR3 loop spans 14 amino acids.

This clone came up a few times. The rearrangement joins TRBV7-2 to TRBJ2-1; 9 bases agree with TRBD2. CDR3 length equals 16 residues. Germline-derived CDR1 and CDR2 are SGHTA and FQGNSA. Trimming cost V 3 bases and J 4 bases; bases outside gene matches: 7. This CDR3 reads CASSFAGGAVYNEQFF. The CDR3 DNA sequence: TGTGCCAGCAGCTTCGCGGGGGGGGCTGTTTACAATGAGCAGTTCTTC.

In DNA form, the CDR3 reads TGTGCCAGCTCACCACCCAGCGGGCGTGAGCAGTTCTTC. This encodes CASSPPSGREQFF. The chain combines TRBV18 with TRBJ2-1, with D tentatively TRBD2 (6 bases). CDR3 size: 13 residues. Germline-derived CDR1 and CDR2 are KGHSH and LQKENI. Deletions cut 0 bases from V and 9 bases from J, with 9 bases between.

V usage is TRBV7-2 and J usage is TRBJ2-7; 7 bases are shared with TRBD2. Looked up from germline, CDR1 is SGHTA and CDR2 is FQGNSA. CDR3 length: 15 amino acids. Trimming took 0 bases from V and 5 from J; bases not matched to a gene: 7. For the CDR3, the DNA is TGTGCCAGCAGCTTAGCTTCAGCGGGAAGGAACGAGCAGTACTTC. It encodes CASSLASAGRNEQYF.

This chain connects TRBV6-1 to TRBJ1-1; tentative D call: TRBD1 (5 bases). Germline V CDR1 and CDR2: MNHNS, SASEGT. V was shortened by 6 bases and J by 4 bases, with 18 bases between the two germline ends. This CDR3 is 15 amino acids long. CDR3 sequence reads: CASRLSRVRGTEAFF. The CDR3 DNA follows: TGTGCCAGCAGGCTAAGCAGGGTACGAGGCACTGAAGCTTTCTTT.